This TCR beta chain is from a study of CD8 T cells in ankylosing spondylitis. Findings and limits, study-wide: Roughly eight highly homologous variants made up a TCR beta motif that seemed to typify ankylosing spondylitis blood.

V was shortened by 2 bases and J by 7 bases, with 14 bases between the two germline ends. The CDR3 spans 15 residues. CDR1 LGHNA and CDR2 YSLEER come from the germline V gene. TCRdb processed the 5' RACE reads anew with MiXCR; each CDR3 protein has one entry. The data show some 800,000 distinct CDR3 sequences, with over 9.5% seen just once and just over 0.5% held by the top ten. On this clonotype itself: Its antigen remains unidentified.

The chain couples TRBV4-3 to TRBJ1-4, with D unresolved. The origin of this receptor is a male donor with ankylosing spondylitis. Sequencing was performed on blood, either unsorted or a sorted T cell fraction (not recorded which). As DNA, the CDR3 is TGCGCCAGCAGCCAAATCGCAGAGAATAGTGAAAAACTGTTTTTT. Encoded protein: CASSQIAENSEKLFF.